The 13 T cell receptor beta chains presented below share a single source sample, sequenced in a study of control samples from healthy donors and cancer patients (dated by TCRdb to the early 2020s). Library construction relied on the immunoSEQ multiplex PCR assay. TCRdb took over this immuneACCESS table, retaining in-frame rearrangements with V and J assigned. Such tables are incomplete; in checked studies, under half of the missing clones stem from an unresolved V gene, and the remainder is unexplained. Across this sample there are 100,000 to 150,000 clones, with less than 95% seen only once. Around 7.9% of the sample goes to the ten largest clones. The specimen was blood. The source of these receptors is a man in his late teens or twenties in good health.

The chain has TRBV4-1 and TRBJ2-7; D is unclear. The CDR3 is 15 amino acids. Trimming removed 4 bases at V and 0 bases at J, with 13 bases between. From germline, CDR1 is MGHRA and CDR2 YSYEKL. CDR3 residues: CASSRDNSDSYEQYF. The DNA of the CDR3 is TGCGCCAGCAGCCGAGATAACAGCGACTCCTACGAGCAGTACTTC.

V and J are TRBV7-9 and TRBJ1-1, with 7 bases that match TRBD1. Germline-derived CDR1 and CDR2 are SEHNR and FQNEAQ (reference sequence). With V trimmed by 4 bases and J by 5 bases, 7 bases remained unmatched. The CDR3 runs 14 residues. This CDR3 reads CASSSLDRETEAFF. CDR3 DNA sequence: TGTGCCAGCAGCTCCTTAGACAGGGAAACTGAAGCTTTCTTT.

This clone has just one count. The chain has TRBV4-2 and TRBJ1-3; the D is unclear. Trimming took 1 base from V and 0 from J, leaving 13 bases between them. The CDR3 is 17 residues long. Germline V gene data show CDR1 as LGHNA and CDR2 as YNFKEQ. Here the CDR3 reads CASSQGAGGSSGNTIYF. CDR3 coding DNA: TGTGCCAGCAGCCAAGGGGCGGGCGGGAGCTCTGGAAACACCATATATTTT.

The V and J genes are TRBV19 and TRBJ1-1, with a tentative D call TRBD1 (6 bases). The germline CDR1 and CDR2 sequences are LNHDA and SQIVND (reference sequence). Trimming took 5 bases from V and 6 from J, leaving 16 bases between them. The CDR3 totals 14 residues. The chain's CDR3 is CASSFRQVYAEAFF. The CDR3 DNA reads TGTGCCAGTAGTTTCCGACAGGTTTACGCTGAAGCTTTCTTT. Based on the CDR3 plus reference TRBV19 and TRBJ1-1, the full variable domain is DGGITQSPKYLFRKEGQNVTLSCEQNLNHDAMYWYRQDPGQGLRLIYYSQIVNDFQKGDIAEGYSVSREKKESFPLTVTSAQKNPTAFYLCASSFRQVYAEAFFGQGTRLTVV.

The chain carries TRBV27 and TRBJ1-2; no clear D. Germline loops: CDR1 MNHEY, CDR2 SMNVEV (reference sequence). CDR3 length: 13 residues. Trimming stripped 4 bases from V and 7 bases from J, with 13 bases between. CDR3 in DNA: TGTGCCAGCAGTTGGACGCCGCTTAGTGGCTACACCTTC. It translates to CASSWTPLSGYTF.

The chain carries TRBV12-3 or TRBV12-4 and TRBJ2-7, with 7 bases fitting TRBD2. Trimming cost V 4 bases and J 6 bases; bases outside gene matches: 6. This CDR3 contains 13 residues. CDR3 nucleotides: TGTGCCAGCAGTTGGGGGGGTGGCGGCGAGCAGTACTTC. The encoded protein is CASSWGGGGEQYF.

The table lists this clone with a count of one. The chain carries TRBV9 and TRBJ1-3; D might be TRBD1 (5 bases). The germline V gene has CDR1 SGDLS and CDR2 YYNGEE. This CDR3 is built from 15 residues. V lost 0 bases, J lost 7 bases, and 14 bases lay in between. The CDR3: CASSVGGGSWNTIYF. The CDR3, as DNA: TGTGCCAGCAGCGTAGGTGGGGGGTCTTGGAACACCATATATTTT.

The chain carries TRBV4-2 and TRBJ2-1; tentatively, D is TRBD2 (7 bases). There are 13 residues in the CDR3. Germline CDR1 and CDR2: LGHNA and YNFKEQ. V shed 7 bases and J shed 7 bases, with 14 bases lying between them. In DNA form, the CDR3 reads TGTGCCAGCACCAAAGGGAGGGGGAATGAGCAGTTCTTC. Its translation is CASTKGRGNEQFF.

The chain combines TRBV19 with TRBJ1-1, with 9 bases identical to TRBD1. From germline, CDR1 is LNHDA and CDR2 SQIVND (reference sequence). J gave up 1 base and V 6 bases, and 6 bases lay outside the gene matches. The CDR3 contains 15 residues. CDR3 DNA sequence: TGTGCCAGTAGGGGACAGGGAATTTGGAACACTGAAGCTTTCTTT. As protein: CASRGQGIWNTEAFF.

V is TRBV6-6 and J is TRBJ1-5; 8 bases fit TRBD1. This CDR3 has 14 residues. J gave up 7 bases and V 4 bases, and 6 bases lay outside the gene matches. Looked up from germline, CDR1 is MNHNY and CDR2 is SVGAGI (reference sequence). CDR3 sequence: CASSSPGGGQPQHF. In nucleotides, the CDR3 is TGTGCCAGCAGTTCTCCAGGGGGCGGACAGCCCCAGCATTTT.

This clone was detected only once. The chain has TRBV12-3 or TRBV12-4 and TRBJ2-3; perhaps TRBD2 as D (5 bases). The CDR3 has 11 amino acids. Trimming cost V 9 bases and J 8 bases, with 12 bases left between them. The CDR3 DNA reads TGTGCCAGTCTTTTGGGGAGTACGCAGTATTTT. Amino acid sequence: CASLLGSTQYF.

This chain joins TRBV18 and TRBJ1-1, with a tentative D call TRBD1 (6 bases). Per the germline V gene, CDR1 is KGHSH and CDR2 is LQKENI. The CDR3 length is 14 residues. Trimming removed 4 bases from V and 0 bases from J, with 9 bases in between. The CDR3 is CASSLDRMNTEAFF. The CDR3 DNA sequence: TGTGCCAGCTCACTCGACAGGATGAACACTGAAGCTTTCTTT.

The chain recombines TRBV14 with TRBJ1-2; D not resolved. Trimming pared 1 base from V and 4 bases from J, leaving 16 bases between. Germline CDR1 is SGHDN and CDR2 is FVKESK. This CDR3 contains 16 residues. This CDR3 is CASSQASGVYSYGYTF. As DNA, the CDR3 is TGTGCCAGCAGCCAAGCATCCGGGGTGTATAGCTATGGCTACACCTTC. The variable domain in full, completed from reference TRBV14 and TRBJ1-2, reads EAGVTQFPSHSVIEKGQTVTLRCDPISGHDNLYWYRRVMGKEIKFLLHFVKESKQDESGMPNNRFLAERTGGTYSTLKVQPAELEDSGVYFCASSQASGVYSYGYTFGSGTRLTVV.